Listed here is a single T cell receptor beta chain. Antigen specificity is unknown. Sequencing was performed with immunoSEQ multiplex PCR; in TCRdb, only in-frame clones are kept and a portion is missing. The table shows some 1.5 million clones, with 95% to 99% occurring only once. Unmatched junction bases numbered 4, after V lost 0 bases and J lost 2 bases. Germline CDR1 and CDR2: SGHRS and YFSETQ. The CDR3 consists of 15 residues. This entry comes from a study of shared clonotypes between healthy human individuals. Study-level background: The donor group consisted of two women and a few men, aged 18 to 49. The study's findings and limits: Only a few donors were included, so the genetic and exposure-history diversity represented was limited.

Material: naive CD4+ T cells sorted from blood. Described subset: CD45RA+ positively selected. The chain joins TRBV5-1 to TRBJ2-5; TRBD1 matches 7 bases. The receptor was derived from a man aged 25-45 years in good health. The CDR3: CASSLVTGIQETQYF. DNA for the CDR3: TGCGCCAGCAGCTTGGTGACAGGGATACAAGAGACCCAGTACTTC. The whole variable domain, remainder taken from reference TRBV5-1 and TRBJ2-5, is KAGVTQTPRYLIKTRGQQVTLSCSPISGHRSVSWYQQTPGQGLQFLFEYFSETQRNKGNFPGRFSGRQFSNSRSEMNVSTLELGDSALYLCASSLVTGIQETQYFGPGTRLLVL.